This T cell receptor (beta chain) was recorded in a study of radiotherapy plus CTLA-4 blockade in lung cancer. About the research overall: Objective responses occurred in 18% of patients; around 28% had disease control. Findings and caveats of the study: TCR clones of tumor origin grew in blood after radiotherapy plus ipilimumab. Dynamics of early blood T cell clones, together with interferon-beta, were reportedly the best predictors of response.

As regards this clone: Its antigen is unknown.

Ipilimumab CTLA-4 blockade and focal radiation were given to patients with chemo-refractory metastatic non-small-cell lung cancer. The data were produced by immunoSEQ multiplex PCR, yet TCRdb's version contains in-frame clones alone and is incomplete. In the table there are about 93,000 clones, 85% to 90% of which are singletons. Per germline, CDR1 SGHTA and CDR2 FQGTGA. Trimming cost V 4 bases and J 5 bases, with 10 bases left between them. The CDR3 spans 13 residues. The chain joins TRBV7-3 to TRBJ2-3; D is possibly TRBD2 (5 bases). This sample comprised peripheral blood, obtained from a patient treated with radiotherapy plus ipilimumab. The receptor's source is a human donor with non-small cell lung cancer that progressed on radiotherapy plus ipilimumab. The CDR3 DNA reads as TGTGCCAGCAGCTCAAGGGCGGGAGATACGCAGTATTTT. It codes for CASSSRAGDTQYF.